This entry is about one TCR beta chain. As yet, its antigen is unknown. Sequencing used immunoSEQ multiplex PCR; TCRdb keeps in-frame clones, though not all of them. Among 110,000 to 150,000 clones listed, around nine tenths were seen once. CDR3 length: 13 amino acids. CDR1 is LGHDT and CDR2 is YNNKEL in the germline V gene (reference sequence). The V end lost 1 base, the J end lost 6 bases, and 7 bases lay between the germline ends. The sample belongs to a study of T cell responses to AZD1222 COVID-19 vaccine. Whole-study results and caveats: Only five to seven individuals given AZD1222 were seropositive at baseline. Dominant at 160-218 and 743-854, vaccine-associated CD4 TCRs also spanned spike. Females made up more of the donors, who were largely white British, and clonal diversity may have come out too low. Reportedly, nearly half the spike-specific TCRs target unmutated variant regions.

The J gene is TRBJ2-1, the V gene TRBV3-1 (or the pseudogene TRBV3-2), with D perhaps matching TRBD1 (5 bases). Here the sequenced sample was peripheral blood, taken on day 0 of AZD1222 vaccination. The sequence was obtained from an adult in good health. The CDR3 sequence: CASSQVQANEQFF. DNA of the CDR3: TGTGCCAGCAGCCAAGTACAGGCCAATGAGCAGTTCTTC.